This T cell receptor (beta chain) came from a study of cytomegalovirus exposure and HLA in healthy donors. A multiplex PCR was run with 60 Vbeta primers and 13 Jbeta primers. Authors' processing steps: Roughly 10 million shared chains were among the roughly 80 million unique TCR beta chains that a later analysis counted. TCRdb's table, derived via immunoSEQ multiplex PCR, lists solely in-frame clones and lacks some. The DNA gave D and trimming, while V, J and clone size come from that table. The table lists under 250,000 clones, over 70% of them singletons. V gave up 0 bases and J gave up 4 bases, with 12 bases separating them. Germline V gives CDR1 SGHDN, CDR2 FVKESK. This CDR3 region has 15 residues.

This TCR was sampled from a boy under 10 years old in good health and CMV-seronegative. This chain links TRBV14 with TRBJ1-1, with a tentative D call TRBD1 (5 bases). Input material: PBMCs. The CDR3 region is CASSQDFREGTEAFF. The DNA of the CDR3 is TGTGCCAGCAGCCAAGATTTCAGGGAGGGCACTGAAGCTTTCTTT.